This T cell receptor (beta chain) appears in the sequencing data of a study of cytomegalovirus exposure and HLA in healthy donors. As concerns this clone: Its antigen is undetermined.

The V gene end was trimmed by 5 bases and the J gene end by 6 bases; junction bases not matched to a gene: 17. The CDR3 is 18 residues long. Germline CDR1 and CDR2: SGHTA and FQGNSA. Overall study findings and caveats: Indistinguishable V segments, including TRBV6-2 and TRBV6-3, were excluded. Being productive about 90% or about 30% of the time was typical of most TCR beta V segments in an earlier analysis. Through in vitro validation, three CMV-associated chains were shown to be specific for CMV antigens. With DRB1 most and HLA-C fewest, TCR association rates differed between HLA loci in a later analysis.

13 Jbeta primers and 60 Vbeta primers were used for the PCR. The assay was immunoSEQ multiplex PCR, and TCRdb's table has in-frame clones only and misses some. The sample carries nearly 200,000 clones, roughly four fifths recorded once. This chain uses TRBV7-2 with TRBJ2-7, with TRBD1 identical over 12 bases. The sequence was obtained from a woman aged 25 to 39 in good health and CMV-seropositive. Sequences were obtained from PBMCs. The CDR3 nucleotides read TGTGCCAGCAGCCCGCCGGGACAGGGGGCGCGACGAAAGGGCGAGCAGTACTTC. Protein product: CASSPPGQGARRKGEQYF.